The entry below gives a single TCR beta chain sequence along with its context. This sample is part of a study of radiotherapy plus CTLA-4 blockade in lung cancer. Study overall: Objective response rate was over 15%; disease control rate, 31%.

The protocol was immunoSEQ multiplex PCR, while the TCRdb copy is restricted to in-frame clones and leaves out a portion. The repertoire holds some 110,000 clones, with over 65% as singletons. CDR1 is MNHEY and CDR2 is SVGAGI in the germline V gene. This CDR3 has 14 residues. Trimming pared 5 bases from V and 7 bases from J, leaving 18 bases between. The rearrangement joins TRBV6-5 to TRBJ2-7; a weak D match, TRBD2 (6 bases). The source of this sequence is a human donor with non-small cell lung cancer that progressed on radiotherapy plus ipilimumab. Some clones in this sample may be carry-over from other donors' samples. Material: peripheral blood, obtained from a patient treated with radiotherapy plus ipilimumab. This chain's CDR3 is CASSPRTGGREQYF. CDR3 nucleotides: TGTGCCAGCAGTCCTAGGACTGGAGGGCGAGAGCAGTACTTC.